This T cell receptor beta chain was found in a study of immune cell composition in non-small cell lung cancer. Libraries were prepared by immunoSEQ multiplex PCR; TCRdb keeps only in-frame clonotypes and omits some of them. The sample shows about 4,900 clones, about 83% of them seen only once. Trimming took off 4 bases at V and 0 bases at J, with 13 bases between the two ends. This CDR3 spans 15 amino acids. Germline CDR1 is SGHRS and CDR2 is YFSETQ. This TCR was sampled from a human donor with non-small cell lung cancer. The chain carries TRBV5-1 and TRBJ2-5, with a possible D match to TRBD1 (8 bases). Input material: lung tumor tissue. CDR3 residues: CASSPQGGHQETQYF. In DNA, the CDR3 is TGCGCCAGCAGCCCACAGGGGGGGCACCAAGAGACCCAGTACTTC.